A selection of T cell receptor beta chains follows, all from one sample in a study of blood T cells in healthy people across ages. TCRdb reprocessed the 5' RACE reads with MiXCR, giving one entry per CDR3 protein. The sample lists around 900,000 distinct CDR3 sequences; 29% were seen once. Sequenced: blood. Receptors originate from a woman of 80 years or more in good health. The CDR3 runs from the conserved cysteine through the conserved F or W. Each record gives: V gene, D gene, clone size, J gene, CDR3 DNA, CDR3 protein. The D gene is left open where the match is weak. Not all rows give a size; the values are once, few, many and, for expanded clones, a class.

TRBV7-2	-	-	TRBJ2-5	TGTGCCAGCAGCGCCAGTGGAGCAATGGAAGGGGGGGGGCGCTGGGAGACCCAGTACTTC	CASSASGAMEGGGRWETQYF
TRBV12-3/TRBV12-4	-	many	TRBJ2-1	TGTGCCAGCAGTTTACTGGCTCAGGAGCAGTTCTTC	CASSLLAQEQFF
TRBV5-1	TRBD1	many	TRBJ1-2	TGCGCCAGCAGCTTGGCCTACAGACAGGGTCAAGATGGCTACACCTTC	CASSLAYRQGQDGYTF
TRBV7-2	-	-	TRBJ2-7	TGTGCCAGCAGCCCCGATGCTGGGGAGTGGAACGAGCAGTACTTC	CASSPDAGEWNEQYF
TRBV14	TRBD1	many	TRBJ2-5	TGTGCCAGCAGCCCCGGGACAGGGACTTCTGGAGAGACCCAGTACTTC	CASSPGTGTSGETQYF
TRBV20-1	-	-	TRBJ1-1	TGCAGTGCTAGAGATCAGGGGACGACTGAAGCTTTCTTT	CSARDQGTTEAFF
TRBV7-2	-	-	TRBJ2-1	TGTGCCAGCAGCTTAGCCGAGGGACGCATCTCTGAGCAGTTCTTC	CASSLAEGRISEQFF
TRBV5-1	TRBD2	many	TRBJ2-1	TGCGCCAGCAGCTTCCTTCCACCGGGCAGCGGGGGCTACAATGAGCAGTTCTTC	CASSFLPPGSGGYNEQFF
TRBV3-1	TRBD2	many	TRBJ2-1	TGTGCCAGCGGCCGAAGCGGGGGGGGCAATGAGCAGTTCTTC	CASGRSGGGNEQFF
TRBV7-9	-	many	TRBJ2-1	TGTGCCAGCACCCCGCGCGGTAGCTCCTACAATGAGCAGTTCTTC	CASTPRGSSYNEQFF
TRBV5-6	TRBD2	-	TRBJ2-5	TGTGCCAGCAGCCCCCAGTGGGCTAGCGGGATTATCCGGGAGACCCAGTACTTC	CASSPQWASGIIRETQYF
TRBV4-2	TRBD1	many	TRBJ1-2	TGTGCCAGCAGCGACAGGGATAATGGCTACACCTTC	CASSDRDNGYTF
TRBV20-1	-	-	TRBJ2-7	TGCAGTGCTAGAGATGAGCGAAACTACGAGCAGTACTTC	CSARDERNYEQYF
TRBV15	-	many	TRBJ2-3	TGTGCCACCAGCAGGGACGATACGCAGTATTTT	CATSRDDTQYF
TRBV5-1	-	few	TRBJ1-1	TGCGCCAGCAGCTTGCTACTAATGAACACTGAAGCTTTCTTT	CASSLLLMNTEAFF
TRBV7-2	-	many	TRBJ2-1	TGTGCCAGCAGCTTAGCGGCCAATGAGCAGTTCTTC	CASSLAANEQFF
TRBV2	-	many	TRBJ2-5	TGTGCCAATCCGCGAGGCTCTCAAGAGACCCAGTACTTC	CANPRGSQETQYF
TRBV27	-	many	TRBJ2-7	TGTGCCAGCAGTCCCTCCGGGAGACCACCTCGCAGCGAGCAGTACTTC	CASSPSGRPPRSEQYF
TRBV12-5	TRBD1	-	TRBJ1-1	TGTGCTAGTGGCTTCACAGGACAGGCGACTTTGAACACTGAAGCTTTCTTT	CASGFTGQATLNTEAFF
TRBV27	TRBD1	few	TRBJ1-2	TGTGCCAGCAGCCTCCTCCGGACAGGTGGCTACACCTTC	CASSLLRTGGYTF
TRBV20-1	-	many	TRBJ2-3	TGCAGTGCTAGAGATCCCCCAAGGGATACGCAGTATTTT	CSARDPPRDTQYF
TRBV4-3	TRBD2	-	TRBJ2-1	TGCGCCAGCAGCCAAGATGGGGGACTAGATGCGGCGCAGTTCTTC	CASSQDGGLDAAQFF
TRBV5-1	-	-	TRBJ1-1	TGCGCCAGCAGGGATGTGGGTGAAGCTTTCTTT	CASRDVGEAFF
TRBV7-2	TRBD1	few	TRBJ1-4	TGTGCCAGCAGCAGAGGGACAGGCGGTTGGGAAAAACGGTTTTTT	CASSRGTGGWEKRFF
TRBV7-9	TRBD2	few	TRBJ2-7	TGTGCCAGCAGCTTCGTAGCGGGGGTCGAGCAGTACTTC	CASSFVAGVEQYF
TRBV20-1	TRBD2	-	TRBJ2-3	TGCAGTGCTGACAAACTTACTAGCGGGAGGGCCTCAGATACGCAGTATTTT	CSADKLTSGRASDTQYF
TRBV5-1	-	-	TRBJ2-2	TGCGCCAGCAGCTTGAGTAGCGAACTTGGCGGGGAGCTGTTTTTT	CASSLSSELGGELFF
TRBV12-3/TRBV12-4	-	many	TRBJ1-2	TGTGCCAGCAGTTTAAATCCGGGCAGCTTCTATGGCTACACCTTC	CASSLNPGSFYGYTF
TRBV12-3/TRBV12-4	-	few	TRBJ1-1	TGTGCCAGCACGGAAGACGGAAGGATGAACACTGAAGCTTTCTTT	CASTEDGRMNTEAFF
TRBV18	-	-	TRBJ1-4	TGTGCCAGCTCACCACCCAATGGTGAAAAACTGTTTTTT	CASSPPNGEKLFF
TRBV10-3	TRBD2	few	TRBJ2-1	TGTGCCATCAGTGAGTTGCCTAGCGGGGGGGCCGCTGAGCAGTTCTTC	CAISELPSGGAAEQFF
TRBV5-1	TRBD1	-	TRBJ1-1	TGCGCCAGCAGCTCGGGGGGACAGGGTGCCACTGAAGCTTTCTTT	CASSSGGQGATEAFF
TRBV15	TRBD1	many	TRBJ1-6	TGTGCCACCAGCAGAGATCGGGACAGTAGGACTACACCCCTCCACTTT	CATSRDRDSRTTPLHF
TRBV6-5	-	many	TRBJ2-4	TGTGCCAGCAGTTACAGCAGGACGGGTGCCAAAAACATTCAGTACTTC	CASSYSRTGAKNIQYF
TRBV6-2/TRBV6-3	-	-	TRBJ2-1	TGTGCCAGCAGTTACGCCCTCTACAATGAGCAGTTCTTC	CASSYALYNEQFF